These 10 T cell receptor beta chains share one sample of origin, sequenced in a study of T-cell reconstitution after alpha-beta-depleted transplantation in children. Unique molecular identifiers were incorporated when the TCRbeta library was constructed. One entry per CDR3 protein results from TCRdb running MiXCR on the PCR reads. The sample has some 200,000 distinct CDR3 sequences; approximately 8% are singletons. The material was PBMCs, mostly from graft donor cells, obtained 360 days after TCRalphabeta/CD19-depleted stem cell transplant. These TCRs come from a male patient between 2 and 15 years old who had a stem cell transplant for acute myeloid leukemia, so the T cells may come from the graft donor.

V and J are TRBV3-1 and TRBJ2-5, with D perhaps TRBD2 (5 bases). This CDR3 has 13 amino acids. Trimming took off 0 bases at V and 5 bases at J, with 7 bases between the two ends. Germline CDR1 reads LGHDT; CDR2 reads YNNKEL (reference sequence). The CDR3 is CASSQERGETQYF. The CDR3 DNA is TGTGCCAGCAGCCAAGAAAGAGGGGAGACCCAGTACTTC.

The sample holds many counts of this clonotype. The chain combines TRBV12-3 or TRBV12-4 with TRBJ2-1; D uncertain. The CDR3 spans 15 residues. V dropped 0 bases and J dropped 4 bases, with 10 bases sitting between them. In nucleotides, the CDR3 is TGTGCCAGCAGTTTAGCGTCTTCCTTTTACAATGAGCAGTTCTTC. It yields the protein CASSLASSFYNEQFF.

This clonotype was seen at least ten times. The genes are TRBV5-1 and TRBJ2-1; TRBD2 aligns across 12 bases. Germline lookup yields CDR1 SGHRS and CDR2 YFSETQ. This CDR3 region has 15 residues. The V segment lost 4 bases and the J segment 6 bases; nucleotides outside the gene matches: 5. CDR3 protein: CASSVLAGGPNEQFF. In DNA form, the CDR3 reads TGCGCCAGCAGCGTACTAGCGGGGGGTCCCAATGAGCAGTTCTTC.

V gene TRBV19 combines with J gene TRBJ1-4, with TRBD1 as a possible D gene (6 bases). Germline CDR1 reads LNHDA; CDR2 reads SQIVND (reference sequence). The V and J ends lost 7 bases and 2 bases respectively, with 14 bases between them. The CDR3 extends over 15 amino acids. The DNA for the CDR3 is TGTGCCAGTACTCAGACAGGCGAGACTAATGAAAAACTGTTTTTT. The encoded protein is CASTQTGETNEKLFF.

This clonotype was detected a few times. The chain has TRBV6-6 and TRBJ2-6; D not certain. The CDR3 loop spans 13 amino acids. V lost 7 bases and J lost 1, with 5 bases in between. The germline V gene encodes CDR1 MNHNY and CDR2 SVGAGI (reference sequence). The CDR3 loop reads CASNLSGANVLTF. Here the CDR3 DNA reads TGTGCCAGCAATTTATCTGGGGCCAACGTCCTGACTTTC.

J is TRBJ2-5 and V is TRBV12-3 or TRBV12-4; 11 nucleotides agree with TRBD2. Losses at the gene ends were 3 bases for V and 3 bases for J; bases not matched to a gene: 24. The CDR3 loop spans 22 amino acids. Here the CDR3 DNA reads TGTGCCAGCAGTTTCCCTTCAGCGACTAGCGGGATGATGATGGGGGGGGAAGAGACCCAGTACTTC. The encoded protein is CASSFPSATSGMMMGGEETQYF.

This clonotype was seen ten or more times. The chain combines TRBV5-1 with TRBJ2-3; D is ambiguous. CDR3 size: 15 residues. Germline CDR1 is SGHRS and CDR2 is YFSETQ. V lost 0 bases to trimming and J lost 4 bases, with 12 bases between them. CDR3 coding DNA: TGCGCCAGCAGCTTGGAGCTCCTAACCGCAGATACGCAGTATTTT. The encoded protein is CASSLELLTADTQYF.

The gene calls are TRBV7-9 and TRBJ2-5, with D possibly TRBD1 on 5 matching bases. V was pared by 4 bases and J by 3 bases, with 12 bases between. The germline V gene has CDR1 SEHNR and CDR2 FQNEAQ (reference sequence). The CDR3 sequence is 14 residues long. The CDR3: CASSYLDSKETQYF. The DNA for the CDR3 is TGTGCCAGCAGCTACCTAGACAGTAAAGAGACCCAGTACTTC.

This clonotype was detected ten times or more. The CDR3 bases are TGTGCCAGCAGCGCTACGTTCCGGGCCCTGACAGGCAATGAGCAGTTCTTC. Amino acid sequence: CASSATFRALTGNEQFF. The rearrangement links TRBV5-6 to TRBJ2-1, with D perhaps TRBD1 (6 bases). Germline assignment: CDR1 SGHDT and CDR2 YYEEEE. This CDR3 spans 17 amino acids. V lost 4 bases to trimming and J lost 6 bases, with 23 bases between them.

This clonotype was detected only a few times. The chain couples TRBV7-2 to TRBJ2-5; D tentatively reads TRBD1 or TRBD2 (6 bases each). The germline V gene has CDR1 SGHTA and CDR2 FQGNSA. CDR3 length: 13 residues. V lost 4 bases and J lost 5, with 11 bases in between. The CDR3 sequence: CASSSGAGETQYF. The CDR3 DNA follows: TGTGCCAGCAGCTCGGGGGCCGGGGAGACCCAGTACTTC.